This entry describes one T cell receptor beta chain. The method was immunoSEQ multiplex PCR; TCRdb's version includes in-frame clones alone and lacks a portion of them. The top ten hold less than 11% of the sample, which has some 370,000 clones, roughly 86% seen once. This specimen comes from a study of blood T cell repertoires in COVID-19. V gave up 6 bases and J gave up 6 bases, with 18 bases separating them. Germline values: CDR1 SNHLY, CDR2 FYNNEI. This CDR3 contains 15 residues. This chain joins TRBV2 and TRBJ1-5; D gene ambiguous. The specimen sequenced was peripheral blood. This clonotype originated in a woman under 40 with COVID-19, enrolled during active disease. The DNA of the CDR3 is TGTGCCAGCAGCCCCGGGGAAAAGGCCCTTCAGCCCCAGCATTTT. Protein: CASSPGEKALQPQHF.